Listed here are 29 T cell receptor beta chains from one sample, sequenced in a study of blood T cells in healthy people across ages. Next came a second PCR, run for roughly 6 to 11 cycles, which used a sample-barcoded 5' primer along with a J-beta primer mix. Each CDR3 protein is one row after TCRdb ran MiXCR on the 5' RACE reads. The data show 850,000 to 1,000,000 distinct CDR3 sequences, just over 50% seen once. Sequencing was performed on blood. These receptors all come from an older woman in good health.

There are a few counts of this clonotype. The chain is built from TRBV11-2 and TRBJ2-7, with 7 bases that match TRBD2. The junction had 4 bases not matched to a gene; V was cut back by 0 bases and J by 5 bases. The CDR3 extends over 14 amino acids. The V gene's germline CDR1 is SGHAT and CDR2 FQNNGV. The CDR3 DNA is TGTGCCAGCAGCTTAGAGGCGGGAGTGGACGAGCAGTACTTC. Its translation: CASSLEAGVDEQYF.

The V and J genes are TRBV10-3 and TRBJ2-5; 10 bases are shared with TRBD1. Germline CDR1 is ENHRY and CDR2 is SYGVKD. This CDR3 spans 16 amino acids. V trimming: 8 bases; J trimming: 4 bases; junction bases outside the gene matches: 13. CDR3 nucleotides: TGTGCCATCGATACAACCGGGACAGGGGCCTTAGAGACCCAGTACTTC. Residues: CAIDTTGTGALETQYF.

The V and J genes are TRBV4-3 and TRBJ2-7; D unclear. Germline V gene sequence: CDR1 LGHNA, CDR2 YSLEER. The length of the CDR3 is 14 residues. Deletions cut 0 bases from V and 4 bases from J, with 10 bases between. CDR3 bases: TGCGCCAGCAGCCAAGATCTGGGGTGGTACGAGCAGTACTTC. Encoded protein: CASSQDLGWYEQYF.

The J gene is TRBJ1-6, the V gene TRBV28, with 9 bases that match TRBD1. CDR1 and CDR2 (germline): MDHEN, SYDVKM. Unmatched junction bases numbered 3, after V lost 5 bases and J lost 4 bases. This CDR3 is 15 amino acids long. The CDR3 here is CASSPGTGYNSPLHF. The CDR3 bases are TGTGCCAGCAGTCCGGGGACAGGGTATAATTCACCCCTCCACTTT.

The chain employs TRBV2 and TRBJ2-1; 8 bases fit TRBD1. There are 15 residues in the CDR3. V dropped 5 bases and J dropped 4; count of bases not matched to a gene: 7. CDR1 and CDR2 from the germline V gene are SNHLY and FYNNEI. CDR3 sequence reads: CASSSDRGMYNEQFF. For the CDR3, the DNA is TGTGCCAGCAGTTCCGACAGGGGCATGTACAATGAGCAGTTCTTC.

Written as DNA, the CDR3 is TGCAGCATTCTGTCCAAGGACAGGGGCTACGAGCAGTACTTC. Translated, it gives CSILSKDRGYEQYF. V is TRBV29-1 and J is TRBJ2-7; TRBD1 matches 9 bases. This CDR3 region has 14 residues. V shed 8 bases, J shed 3 bases, and the junction held 11 bases outside the gene matches. From germline, CDR1 is SQVTM and CDR2 ANQGSEA.

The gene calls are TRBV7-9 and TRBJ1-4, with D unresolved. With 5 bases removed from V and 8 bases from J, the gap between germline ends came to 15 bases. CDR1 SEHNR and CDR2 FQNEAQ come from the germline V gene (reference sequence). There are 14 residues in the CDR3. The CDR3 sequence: CASSPKGASEKLFF. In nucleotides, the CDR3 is TGTGCCAGCAGCCCAAAAGGAGCTAGCGAAAAACTGTTTTTT.

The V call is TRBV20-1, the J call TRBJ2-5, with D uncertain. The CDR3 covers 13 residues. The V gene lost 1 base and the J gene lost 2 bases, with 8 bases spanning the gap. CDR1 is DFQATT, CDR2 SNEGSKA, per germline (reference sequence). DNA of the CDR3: TGCAGTGCTAGAGGGACCACACAAGAGACCCAGTACTTC. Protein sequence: CSARGTTQETQYF.

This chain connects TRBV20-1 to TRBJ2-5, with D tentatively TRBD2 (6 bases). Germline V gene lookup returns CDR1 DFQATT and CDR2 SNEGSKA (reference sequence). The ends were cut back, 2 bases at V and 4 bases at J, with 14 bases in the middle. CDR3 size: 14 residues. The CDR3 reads CSARLGGEGETQYF. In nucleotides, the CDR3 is TGCAGTGCTAGACTTGGCGGGGAAGGAGAGACCCAGTACTTC.

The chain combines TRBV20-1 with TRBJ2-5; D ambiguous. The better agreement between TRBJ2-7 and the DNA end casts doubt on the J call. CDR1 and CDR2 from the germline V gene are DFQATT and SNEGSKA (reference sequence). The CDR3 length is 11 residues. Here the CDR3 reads CSASLWSEQYF. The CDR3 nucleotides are TGCAGTGCTAGTCTCTGGTCCGAGCAGTACTTC.

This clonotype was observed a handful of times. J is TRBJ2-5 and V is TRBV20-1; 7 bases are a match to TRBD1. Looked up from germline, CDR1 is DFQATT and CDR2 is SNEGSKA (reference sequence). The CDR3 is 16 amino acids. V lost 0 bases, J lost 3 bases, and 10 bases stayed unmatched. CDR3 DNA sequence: TGCAGTGCTAGAGATGACAGGGTCGGTACTAAAGAGACCCAGTACTTC. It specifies CSARDDRVGTKETQYF.

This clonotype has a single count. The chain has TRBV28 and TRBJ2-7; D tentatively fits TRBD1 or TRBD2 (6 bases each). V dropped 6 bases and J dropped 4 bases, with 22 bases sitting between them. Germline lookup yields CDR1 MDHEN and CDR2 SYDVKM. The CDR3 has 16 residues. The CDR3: CASSPVPGGFGYEQYF. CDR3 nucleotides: TGTGCCAGCAGCCCGGTCCCCGGGGGCTTCGGATACGAGCAGTACTTC.

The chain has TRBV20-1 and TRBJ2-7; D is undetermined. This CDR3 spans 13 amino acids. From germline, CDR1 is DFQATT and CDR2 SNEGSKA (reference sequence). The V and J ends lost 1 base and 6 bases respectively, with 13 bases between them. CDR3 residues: CSARADTDGEQYF. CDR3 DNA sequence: TGCAGTGCTAGAGCTGACACAGACGGCGAGCAGTACTTC.

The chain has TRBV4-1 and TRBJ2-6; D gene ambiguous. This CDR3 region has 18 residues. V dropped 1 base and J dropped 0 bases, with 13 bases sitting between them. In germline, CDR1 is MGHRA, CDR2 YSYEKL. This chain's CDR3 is CASSQVSLKSSGANVLTF. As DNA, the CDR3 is TGCGCCAGCAGCCAAGTTAGCTTAAAAAGCTCTGGGGCCAACGTCCTGACTTTC.

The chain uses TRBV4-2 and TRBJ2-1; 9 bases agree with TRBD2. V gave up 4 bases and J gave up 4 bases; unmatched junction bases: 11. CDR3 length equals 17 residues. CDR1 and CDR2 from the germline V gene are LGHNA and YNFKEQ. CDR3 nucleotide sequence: TGTGCCAGCAGCCTCGACGGGCTAGCGGGGTTATACAATGAGCAGTTCTTC. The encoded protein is CASSLDGLAGLYNEQFF.

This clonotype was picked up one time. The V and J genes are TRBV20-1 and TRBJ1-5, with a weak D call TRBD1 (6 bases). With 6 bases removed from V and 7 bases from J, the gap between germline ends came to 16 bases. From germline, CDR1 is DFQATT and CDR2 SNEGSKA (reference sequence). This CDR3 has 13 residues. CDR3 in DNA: TGCAGTGCCGCCCTTTATCAGGGGCAGCCCCAGCATTTT. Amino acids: CSAALYQGQPQHF.

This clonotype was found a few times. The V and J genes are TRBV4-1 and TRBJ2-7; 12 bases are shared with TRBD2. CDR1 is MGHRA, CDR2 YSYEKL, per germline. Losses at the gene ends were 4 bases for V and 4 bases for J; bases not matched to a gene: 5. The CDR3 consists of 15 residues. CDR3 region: CASSLLAGGRYEQYF. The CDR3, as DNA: TGCGCCAGCAGCCTACTAGCGGGAGGTCGATACGAGCAGTACTTC.

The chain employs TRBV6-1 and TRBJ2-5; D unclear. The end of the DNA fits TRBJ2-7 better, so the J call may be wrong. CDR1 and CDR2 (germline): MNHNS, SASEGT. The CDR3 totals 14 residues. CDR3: CASSEAGWDYEQYF. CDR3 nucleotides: TGTGCCAGCAGTGAAGCGGGATGGGACTACGAGCAGTACTTC.

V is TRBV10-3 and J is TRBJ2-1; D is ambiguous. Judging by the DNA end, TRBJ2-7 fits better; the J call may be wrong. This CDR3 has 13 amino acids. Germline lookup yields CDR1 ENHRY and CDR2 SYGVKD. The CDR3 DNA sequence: TGTGCCATCAGTGAGTCGATCTTAGGAGAGCAGTACTTC. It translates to CAISESILGEQYF.

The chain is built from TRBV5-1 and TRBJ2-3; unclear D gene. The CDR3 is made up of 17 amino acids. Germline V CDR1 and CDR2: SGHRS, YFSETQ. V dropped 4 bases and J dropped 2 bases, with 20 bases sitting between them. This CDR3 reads CASSGLSLAVVTDTQYF. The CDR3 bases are TGCGCCAGCAGCGGTCTGTCTTTGGCGGTGGTCACAGATACGCAGTATTTT.

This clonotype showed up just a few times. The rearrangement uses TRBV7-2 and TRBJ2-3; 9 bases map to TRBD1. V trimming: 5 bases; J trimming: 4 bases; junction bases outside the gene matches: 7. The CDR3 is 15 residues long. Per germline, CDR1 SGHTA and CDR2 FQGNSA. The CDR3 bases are TGTGCCAGCAGCGCGACAGGGGGGGTGGCAGATACGCAGTATTTT. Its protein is CASSATGGVADTQYF. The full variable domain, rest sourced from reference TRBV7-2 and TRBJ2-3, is GAGVSQSPSNKVTEKGKDVELRCDPISGHTALYWYRQSLGQGLEFLIYFQGNSAPDKSGLPSDRFSAERTGGSVSTLTIQRTQQEDSAVYLCASSATGGVADTQYFGPGTRLTVL.

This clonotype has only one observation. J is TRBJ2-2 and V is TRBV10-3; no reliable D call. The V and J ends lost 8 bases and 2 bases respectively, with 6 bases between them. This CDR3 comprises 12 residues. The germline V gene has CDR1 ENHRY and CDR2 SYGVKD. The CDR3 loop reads CAIGLNTGELFF. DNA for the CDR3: TGTGCCATCGGCCTAAACACCGGGGAGCTGTTTTTT.

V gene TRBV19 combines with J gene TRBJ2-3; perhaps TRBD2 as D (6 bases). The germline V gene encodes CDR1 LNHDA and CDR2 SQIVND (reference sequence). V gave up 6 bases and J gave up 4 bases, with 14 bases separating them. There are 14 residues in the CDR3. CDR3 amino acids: CASSGSRFADTQYF. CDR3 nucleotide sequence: TGTGCCAGTAGCGGGAGTAGGTTCGCAGATACGCAGTATTTT.

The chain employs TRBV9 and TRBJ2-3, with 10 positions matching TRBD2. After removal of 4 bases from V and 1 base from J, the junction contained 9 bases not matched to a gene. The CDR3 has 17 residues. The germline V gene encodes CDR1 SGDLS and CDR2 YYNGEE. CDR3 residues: CASSKASGSMGTDTQYF. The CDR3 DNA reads TGTGCCAGCAGCAAGGCTAGCGGGAGTATGGGCACAGATACGCAGTATTTT. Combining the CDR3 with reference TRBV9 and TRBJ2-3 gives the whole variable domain DSGVTQTPKHLITATGQRVTLRCSPRSGDLSVYWYQQSLDQGLQFLIQYYNGEERAKGNILERFSAQQFPDLHSELNLSSLELGDSALYFCASSKASGSMGTDTQYFGPGTRLTVL.

CDR3 amino acids: CASSGDISGEQYF. The DNA of the CDR3 is TGCGCCAGCAGTGGGGACATTTCGGGCGAGCAGTACTTC. The rearrangement links TRBV10-2 to TRBJ2-7; D possibly corresponds to TRBD1 (6 bases). CDR3 length equals 13 residues. V was shortened by 4 bases and J by 6 bases, with 13 bases between the two germline ends. Germline CDR1 reads WSHSY; CDR2 reads SAAADI.

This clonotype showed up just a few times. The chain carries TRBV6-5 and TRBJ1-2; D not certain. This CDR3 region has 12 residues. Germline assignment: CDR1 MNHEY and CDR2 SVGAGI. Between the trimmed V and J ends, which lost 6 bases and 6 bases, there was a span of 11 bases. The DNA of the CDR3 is TGTGCCAGCAGCCTCGTAGGGCATGGCTACACCTTC. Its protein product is CASSLVGHGYTF.

This CDR3 reads CASSLKISDAPAGTDTQYF. The CDR3 bases are TGTGCCAGCAGCCTAAAAATATCGGACGCGCCAGCAGGCACAGATACGCAGTATTTT. The chain has TRBV4-2 and TRBJ2-3, with D uncertain. Germline CDR1 and CDR2: LGHNA and YNFKEQ. CDR3 size: 19 residues. Trimming stripped 4 bases from V and 1 base from J, with 24 bases between.

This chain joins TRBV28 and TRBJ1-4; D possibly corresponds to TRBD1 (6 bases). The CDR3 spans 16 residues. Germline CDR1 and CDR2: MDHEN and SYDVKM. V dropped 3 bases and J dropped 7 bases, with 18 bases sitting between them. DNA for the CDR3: TGTGCCAGCAGTTTTCCCGGCCTGATAGGGGGTGAAAAACTGTTTTTT. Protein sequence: CASSFPGLIGGEKLFF.

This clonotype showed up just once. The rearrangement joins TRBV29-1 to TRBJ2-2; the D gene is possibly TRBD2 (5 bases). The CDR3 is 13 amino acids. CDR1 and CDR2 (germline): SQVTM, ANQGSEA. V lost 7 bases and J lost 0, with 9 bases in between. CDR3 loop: CSARTANTGELFF. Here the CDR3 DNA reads TGCAGCGCTAGGACTGCGAACACCGGGGAGCTGTTTTTT.